This record looks at one T cell receptor (beta chain) sequence and its context. The sample is drawn from a study of blood T cell repertoires in COVID-19. Overall study context: Sites across the United States, Italy and Spain contributed samples from acute and convalescent COVID-19.

The method was immunoSEQ multiplex PCR; TCRdb's version includes in-frame clones alone and lacks a portion of them. This sample has roughly 87,000 clones; around 84% occur once, and the top ten carry about 5%. Germline CDR1 is SGHRS and CDR2 is YFSETQ. V lost 4 bases and J 0 bases, leaving 10 bases between the germline ends. This CDR3 has 15 residues. Sample: peripheral blood. The sequence was obtained from a man aged 35 to 55 with acute or convalescent COVID-19. The chain employs TRBV5-1 and TRBJ1-4; possibly TRBD1 for D (5 bases). CDR3 residues: CASSPGTTTNEKLFF. CDR3 in DNA: TGCGCCAGCAGCCCCGGGACTACAACTAATGAAAAACTGTTTTTT.